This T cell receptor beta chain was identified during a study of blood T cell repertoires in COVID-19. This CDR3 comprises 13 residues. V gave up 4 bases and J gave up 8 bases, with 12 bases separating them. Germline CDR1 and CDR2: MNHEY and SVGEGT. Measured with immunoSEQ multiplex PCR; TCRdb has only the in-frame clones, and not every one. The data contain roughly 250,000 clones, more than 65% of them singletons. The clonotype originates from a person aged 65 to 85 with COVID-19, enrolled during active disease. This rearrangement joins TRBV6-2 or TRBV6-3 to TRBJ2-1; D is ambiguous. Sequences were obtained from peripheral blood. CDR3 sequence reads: CASSFGYWDEQFF. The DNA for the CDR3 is TGTGCCAGCAGTTTCGGGTATTGGGATGAGCAGTTCTTC.